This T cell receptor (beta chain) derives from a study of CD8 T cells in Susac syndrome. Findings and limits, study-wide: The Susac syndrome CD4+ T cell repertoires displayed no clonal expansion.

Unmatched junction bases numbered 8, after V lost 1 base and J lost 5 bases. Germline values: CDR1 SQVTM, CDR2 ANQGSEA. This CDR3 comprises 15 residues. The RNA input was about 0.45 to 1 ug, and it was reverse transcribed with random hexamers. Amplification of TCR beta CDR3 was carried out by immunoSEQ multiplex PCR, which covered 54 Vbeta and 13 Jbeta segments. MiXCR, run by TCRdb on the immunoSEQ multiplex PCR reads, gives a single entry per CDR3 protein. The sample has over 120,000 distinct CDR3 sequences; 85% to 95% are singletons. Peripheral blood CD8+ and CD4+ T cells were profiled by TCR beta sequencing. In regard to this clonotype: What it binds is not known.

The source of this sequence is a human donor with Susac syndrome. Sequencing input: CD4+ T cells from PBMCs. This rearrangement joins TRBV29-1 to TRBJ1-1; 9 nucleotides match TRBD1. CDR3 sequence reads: CSVEARDRERTEAFF. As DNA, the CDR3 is TGCAGCGTTGAAGCCCGGGACAGGGAGAGGACTGAAGCTTTCTTT.